Reported below is one TCR beta chain. V lost 5 bases, J lost 0 bases, and 11 bases lay in between. The CDR3 loop spans 15 amino acids. Per germline, CDR1 SGHNT and CDR2 YENEEA. The data originate from a study of immune evolution from preneoplasia to lung adenocarcinoma. Some clones are missing from TCRdb's copy, which holds only in-frame ones; the method was immunoSEQ multiplex PCR. The table includes some 7,800 clones, 72% detected once. The chain is built from TRBV11-3 and TRBJ1-3; D gene ambiguous. This clonotype originated in a donor at least 70 years old with lung adenocarcinoma. Some clones in this sample may be carry-over from other donors' samples. Sequences were obtained from FFPE lung adenocarcinoma in situ tissue. The CDR3 DNA reads TGTGCCAGCAGCCCATTCTCCGTCTCTGGAAACACCATATATTTT. Residues: CASSPFSVSGNTIYF. Using reference TRBV11-3 and TRBJ1-3 for the parts outside the CDR3, the full variable domain is EAGVVQSPRYKIIEKKQPVAFWCNPISGHNTLYWYLQNLGQGPELLIRYENEEAVDDSQLPKDRFSAERLKGVDSTLKIQPAELGDSAVYLCASSPFSVSGNTIYFGEGSWLTVV.